What follows are 18 T cell receptor beta chains derived from one specimen sequenced in a study of T cell repertoires in cytomegalovirus infection (dated by TCRdb to about 2019). According to the study, the label for this sample's treatment or condition signals: in vitro stimulation with specific CMV peptide epitopes to enrich CMV-specific T cells. For sequencing, an Illumina HiSeq 1500 was employed. The raw public data were reprocessed by TCRdb itself: fastp quality trimming at Q25, MiXCR clonotype calling, in-frame beta chains only. Under each unique CDR3 protein, matching rows form one entry showing the most common genes and DNA. Across this sample there are about 350,000 distinct CDR3 sequences, with about 32% seen only once. The top ten hold approximately 15% of the sample. No antigen has been identified for these receptors. This specimen was cultured PBMCs, taken from culture after CMV antigen stimulation. The receptors here all came from a human donor in good health (CMV status not recorded). Some clones in this sample may be carry-over from other donors' samples.

In its sample, this clonotype was seen a few times. The chain joins TRBV20-1 to TRBJ2-7; weak D call: TRBD1 (5 bases). In germline, CDR1 is DFQATT, CDR2 SNEGSKA (reference sequence). This CDR3 spans 11 amino acids. V was shortened by 5 bases and J by 4 bases, with 9 bases between the two germline ends. CDR3: CSAFTGYEQYF. The CDR3 DNA follows: TGCAGTGCTTTCACAGGTTACGAGCAGTACTTC.

At least ten counts were recorded for this clonotype. This rearrangement joins TRBV20-1 to TRBJ2-1; 10 bases agree with TRBD2. CDR1 is DFQATT, CDR2 SNEGSKA, per germline (reference sequence). This CDR3 has 18 residues. J lost 1 base, V lost 7 bases, and 16 bases had no gene match. The chain's CDR3 is CSVRTSGGGLGSYNEQFF. The CDR3 nucleotides read TGCAGTGTTAGGACTAGCGGAGGGGGGTTAGGATCCTACAATGAGCAGTTCTTC.

Note on this clonotype: Since no conserved phenylalanine or tryptophan closes the CDR3, a read error is the likely cause. The gene calls are TRBV7-3 and TRBJ2-5; D possibly corresponds to TRBD1 (6 bases). Trimming shortened V by 5 bases and J by 5 bases, and 18 bases separated the two germline ends. The germline CDR1 and CDR2 sequences are SGHTA and FQGTGA. The CDR3 consists of 15 residues. CDR3 protein: CASSRGQTSLETQYL. For the CDR3, the DNA is TGTGCCAGCAGCCGAGGACAGACATCGTTGGAGACCCAGTACCTC.

The V call is TRBV27, the J call TRBJ2-1; TRBD1 is a possible D gene (6 bases). V was shortened by 3 bases and J by 9 bases, with 18 bases between the two germline ends. Germline loops: CDR1 MNHEY, CDR2 SMNVEV (reference sequence). CDR3 length: 15 residues. The CDR3 DNA sequence: TGTGCCAGCAGTTTTAGGGACACACTACCCATTGAGCAGTTCTTC. Amino acids: CASSFRDTLPIEQFF.

This clonotype came up a few times. The rearrangement uses TRBV6-1 and TRBJ2-7; either TRBD1 or TRBD2 may fit D (5 bases each). The germline gives CDR1 MNHNS, CDR2 SASEGT. The V gene lost 2 bases and the J gene lost 2 bases, with 13 bases spanning the gap. The CDR3 runs to 15 residues. CDR3 nucleotides: TGTGCCAGCAGTGAATGGGACGGCACGACCTACGAGCAGTACTTC. Translation gives CASSEWDGTTYEQYF.

This clonotype was recorded a few times. The chain links TRBV6-5 to TRBJ2-7; the D is unclear. Germline assignment: CDR1 MNHEY and CDR2 SVGAGI. The CDR3 loop spans 14 amino acids. Trimming removed 6 bases at V and 5 bases at J, with 17 bases between. CDR3 coding DNA: TGTGCCAGCAGCGAAACTCACGGACCTAACGAGCAGTACTTC. Translating gives CASSETHGPNEQYF.

This clonotype was found many times. V is TRBV12-3 or TRBV12-4 and J is TRBJ2-1; possibly TRBD2 for D (5 bases). Trimming took off 4 bases at V and 2 bases at J, with 21 bases between the two ends. The CDR3 extends over 18 amino acids. CDR3 protein: CASSSWFEGWSTYNEQFF. CDR3 sequence (DNA): TGTGCCAGCAGTTCGTGGTTTGAGGGATGGAGCACCTACAATGAGCAGTTCTTC.

This clonotype was observed a few times. The CDR3 DNA sequence: TGTGCCAGCAGTGCGGGGACCATACGCAATGAGCAGTTCTTC. Protein product: CASSAGTIRNEQFF. The chain carries TRBV25-1 and TRBJ2-1; either TRBD1 or TRBD2 may supply D (5 bases each). The CDR3 sequence is 14 residues long. The germline V and J ends were trimmed by 4 bases and 6 bases, with 13 bases remaining between them. Germline V gives CDR1 MGHDK, CDR2 SYGVNS.

This clonotype was detected a few times. This sequence joins TRBV7-9 and TRBJ1-6; D is undetermined. This CDR3 region has 15 residues. V was clipped by 5 bases and J by 6 bases, with 14 bases between them. Germline CDR1 reads SEHNR; CDR2 reads FQNEAQ (reference sequence). The CDR3 region is CASSPGGQPNSPLHF. CDR3 nucleotides: TGTGCCAGCAGCCCGGGAGGCCAGCCTAATTCACCCCTCCACTTT.

The chain is built from TRBV19 and TRBJ1-5, with TRBD1 matching 9 bases. The CDR3 covers 18 residues. Germline CDR1 LNHDA, CDR2 SQIVND (reference sequence). The junction had 13 bases not matched to a gene; V was cut back by 5 bases and J by 2 bases. For the CDR3, the DNA is TGTGCCAGTAGTTCTCTTACAGGGGGCGCGTGGGGCAATCAGCCCCAGCATTTT. It specifies CASSSLTGGAWGNQPQHF.

Ten or more counts support this clonotype. The V gene is TRBV7-4, the J gene TRBJ1-1; D is uncertain. The length of the CDR3 is 15 residues. Germline CDR1 and CDR2: SGHVT and SQSDAQ. The V and J ends lost 3 bases and 4 bases respectively, with 15 bases between them. The CDR3 DNA is TGTGCCAGCAGCTTGTGGATAGAGTGGGGCACTGAAGCTTTCTTT. Translated: CASSLWIEWGTEAFF.

V usage is TRBV19 and J usage is TRBJ2-7; the D gene is possibly TRBD1 (6 bases). Trimming stripped 10 bases from V and 2 bases from J, with 18 bases between. This CDR3 is built from 14 residues. Per the germline V gene, CDR1 is LNHDA and CDR2 is SQIVND (reference sequence). The chain's CDR3 is CATASQGSPYEQYV. In DNA, the CDR3 is TGTGCCACCGCAAGCCAGGGGTCCCCCTACGAGCAGTACGTC.

This clonotype was detected a few times. The CDR3 region is CASSLGGLAGGEQYF. As DNA, the CDR3 is TGTGCCAGCAGCTTAGGAGGACTAGCGGGAGGCGAGCAGTACTTC. The chain joins TRBV7-9 to TRBJ2-7; TRBD2 matches 14 bases. The V gene end was trimmed by 1 base and the J gene end by 6 bases; junction bases not matched to a gene: 2. This CDR3 has 15 amino acids. Germline CDR1 is SEHNR and CDR2 is FQNEAQ (reference sequence).

This clonotype was found a few times. This sequence joins TRBV11-2 and TRBJ1-2; maybe TRBD1 (6 bases). The CDR3 sequence is 17 residues long. Germline V gene data show CDR1 as SGHAT and CDR2 as FQNNGV. V was pared by 3 bases and J by 8 bases, with 25 bases between. The CDR3 sequence is CASSFYPTGPRGDGYTF. CDR3 coding DNA: TGTGCCAGCAGCTTTTACCCGACAGGCCCCCGTGGGGACGGCTACACCTTC.

This clonotype was picked up a small number of times. The chain is built from TRBV25-1 and TRBJ2-7; no firm D call. In germline, CDR1 is MGHDK, CDR2 SYGVNS. Trimming shortened V by 6 bases and J by 2 bases, and 11 bases separated the two germline ends. The CDR3 sequence is 13 residues long. CDR3: CASSPTLPYEQYF. CDR3 bases: TGTGCCAGCAGCCCGACACTCCCCTACGAGCAGTACTTC.

This chain links TRBV12-3 or TRBV12-4 with TRBJ1-2, with 8 bases fitting TRBD1. The V segment lost 6 bases and the J segment 7 bases; nucleotides outside the gene matches: 10. CDR3 length: 14 amino acids. CDR3 loop: CASRPQGEGSGYTF. CDR3 nucleotides: TGTGCCAGCAGACCACAGGGGGAAGGGAGTGGCTACACCTTC.

This chain uses TRBV12-3 or TRBV12-4 with TRBJ2-5; maybe TRBD1 (6 bases). Trimming shortened V by 2 bases and J by 4 bases, and 11 bases separated the two germline ends. The length of the CDR3 is 14 residues. CDR3 bases: TGTGCCAGCAGTTTAAGGGACACTGGAGAGACCCAGTACTTC. It codes for CASSLRDTGETQYF.

The gene calls are TRBV12-3 or TRBV12-4 and TRBJ1-2, with 8 bases matching TRBD1. After removal of 6 bases from V and 4 bases from J, the junction contained 4 bases not matched to a gene. This CDR3 is 13 amino acids long. The CDR3 region has the DNA TGTGCCAGCAGGCTGACAGGGGCCTATGGCTACACCTTC. Its translation: CASRLTGAYGYTF.